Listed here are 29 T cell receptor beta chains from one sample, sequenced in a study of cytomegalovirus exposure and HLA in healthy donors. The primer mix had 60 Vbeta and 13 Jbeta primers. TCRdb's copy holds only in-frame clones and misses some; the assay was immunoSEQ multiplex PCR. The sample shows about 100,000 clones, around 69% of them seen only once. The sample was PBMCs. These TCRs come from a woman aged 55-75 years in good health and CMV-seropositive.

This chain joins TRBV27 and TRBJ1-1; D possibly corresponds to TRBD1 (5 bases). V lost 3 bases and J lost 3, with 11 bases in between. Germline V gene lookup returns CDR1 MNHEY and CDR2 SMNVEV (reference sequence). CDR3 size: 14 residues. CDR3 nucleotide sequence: TGTGCCAGCAGTTTTCAGGGTGGGGACACTGAAGCTTTCTTT. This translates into CASSFQGGDTEAFF.

CDR3 sequence reads: CASSLGQIQETQYF. The CDR3 DNA reads as TGCGCCAGCAGCTTGGGGCAGATACAAGAGACCCAGTACTTC. The rearrangement uses TRBV5-1 and TRBJ2-5; D is ambiguous. This CDR3 is built from 14 residues. Germline CDR1 SGHRS, CDR2 YFSETQ. The V and J ends lost 0 bases and 2 bases respectively, with 8 bases between them.

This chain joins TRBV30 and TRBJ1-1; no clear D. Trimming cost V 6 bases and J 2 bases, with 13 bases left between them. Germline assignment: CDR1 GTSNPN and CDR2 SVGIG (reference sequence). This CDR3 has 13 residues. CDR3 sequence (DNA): TGTGCCTGCCCACGAGGGTTCAACACTGAAGCTTTCTTT. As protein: CACPRGFNTEAFF. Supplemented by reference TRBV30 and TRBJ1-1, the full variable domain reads SQTIHQWPATLVQPVGSPLSLECTVEGTSNPNLYWYRQAAGRGLQLLFYSVGIGQISSEVPQNLSASRPQDRQFILSSKKLLLSDSGFYLCACPRGFNTEAFFGQGTRLTVV.

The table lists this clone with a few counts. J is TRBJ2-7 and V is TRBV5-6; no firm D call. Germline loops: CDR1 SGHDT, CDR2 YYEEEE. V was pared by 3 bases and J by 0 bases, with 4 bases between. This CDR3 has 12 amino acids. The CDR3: CASSSGSYEQYF. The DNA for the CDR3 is TGTGCCAGCAGCTCAGGCTCCTACGAGCAGTACTTC.

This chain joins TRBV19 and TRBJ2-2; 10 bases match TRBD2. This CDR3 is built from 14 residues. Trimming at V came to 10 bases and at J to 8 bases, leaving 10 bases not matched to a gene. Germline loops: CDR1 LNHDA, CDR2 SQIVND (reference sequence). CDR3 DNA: TGTGCCACCGGCCTAGCGGGAGTAAGAGGGGAGCTGTTTTTT. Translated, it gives CATGLAGVRGELFF.

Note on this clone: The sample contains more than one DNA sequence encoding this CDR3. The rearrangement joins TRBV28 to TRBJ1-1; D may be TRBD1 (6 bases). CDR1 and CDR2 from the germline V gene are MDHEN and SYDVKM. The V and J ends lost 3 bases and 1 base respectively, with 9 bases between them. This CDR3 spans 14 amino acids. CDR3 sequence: CASSLTGRNTEAFF. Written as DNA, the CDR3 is TGTGCCAGCAGTTTGACAGGCAGGAACACTGAAGCTTTCTTT.

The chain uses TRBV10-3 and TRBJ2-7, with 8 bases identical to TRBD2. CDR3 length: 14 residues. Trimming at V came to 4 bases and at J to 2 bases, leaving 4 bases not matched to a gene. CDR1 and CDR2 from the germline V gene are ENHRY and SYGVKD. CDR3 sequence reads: CAISGSAGAYEQYF. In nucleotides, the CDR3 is TGTGCCATCAGTGGTTCAGCGGGAGCCTACGAGCAGTACTTC.

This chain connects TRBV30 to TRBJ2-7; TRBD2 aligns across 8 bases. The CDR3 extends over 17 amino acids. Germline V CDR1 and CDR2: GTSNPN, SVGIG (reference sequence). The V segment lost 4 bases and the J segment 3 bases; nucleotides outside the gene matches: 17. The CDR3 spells CAWTWAIGTRQFYEQYF. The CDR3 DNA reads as TGTGCCTGGACATGGGCCATCGGGACTAGACAGTTCTACGAGCAGTACTTC.

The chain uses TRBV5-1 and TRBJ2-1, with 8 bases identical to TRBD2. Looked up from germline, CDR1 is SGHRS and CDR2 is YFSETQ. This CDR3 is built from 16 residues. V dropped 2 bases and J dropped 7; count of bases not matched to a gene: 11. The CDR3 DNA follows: TGCGCCAGCAGCTTCCACCCGGGGGGGCGGATAAATGAGCAGTTCTTC. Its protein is CASSFHPGGRINEQFF.

CDR3 protein: CASSSGAGDVGGYTF. DNA for the CDR3: TGCGCCAGCAGCTCCGGGGCAGGGGACGTCGGTGGCTACACCTTC. The chain employs TRBV5-1 and TRBJ1-2; possibly TRBD1 for D (6 bases). V was trimmed by 3 bases and J by 7 bases, leaving 19 bases between them. From germline, CDR1 is SGHRS and CDR2 YFSETQ. This CDR3 is 15 amino acids long.

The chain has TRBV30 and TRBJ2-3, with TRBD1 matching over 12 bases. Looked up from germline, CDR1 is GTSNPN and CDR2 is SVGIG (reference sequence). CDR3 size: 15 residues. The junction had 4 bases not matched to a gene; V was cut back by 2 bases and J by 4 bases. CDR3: CAWSMGQGAADTQYF. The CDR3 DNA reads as TGTGCCTGGAGTATGGGACAGGGGGCGGCAGATACGCAGTATTTT. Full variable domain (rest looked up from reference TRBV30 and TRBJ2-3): SQTIHQWPATLVQPVGSPLSLECTVEGTSNPNLYWYRQAAGRGLQLLFYSVGIGQISSEVPQNLSASRPQDRQFILSSKKLLLSDSGFYLCAWSMGQGAADTQYFGPGTRLTVL.

The CDR3 loop reads CAAGKAGASYEQYF. The CDR3 DNA reads as TGTGCCGCGGGGAAGGCGGGAGCTTCCTACGAGCAGTACTTC. The chain carries TRBV19 and TRBJ2-7, with 7 bases fitting TRBD2. This CDR3 comprises 14 residues. V lost 11 bases to trimming and J lost 1 base; unmatched junction nucleotides: 11. CDR1 and CDR2 from the germline V gene are LNHDA and SQIVND (reference sequence).

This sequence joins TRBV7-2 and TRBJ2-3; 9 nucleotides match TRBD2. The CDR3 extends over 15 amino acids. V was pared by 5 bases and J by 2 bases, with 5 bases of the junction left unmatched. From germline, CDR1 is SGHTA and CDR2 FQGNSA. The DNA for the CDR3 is TGTGCCAGCAGCCGGAGGACTAGCGACACAGATACGCAGTATTTT. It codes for CASSRRTSDTDTQYF.

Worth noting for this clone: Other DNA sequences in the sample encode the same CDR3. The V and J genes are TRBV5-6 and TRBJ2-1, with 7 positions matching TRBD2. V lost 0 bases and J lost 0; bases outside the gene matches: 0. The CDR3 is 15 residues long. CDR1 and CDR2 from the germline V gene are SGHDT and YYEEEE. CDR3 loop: CASSLGGGSYNEQFF. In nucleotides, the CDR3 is TGTGCCAGCAGCTTGGGCGGGGGCTCCTACAATGAGCAGTTCTTC.

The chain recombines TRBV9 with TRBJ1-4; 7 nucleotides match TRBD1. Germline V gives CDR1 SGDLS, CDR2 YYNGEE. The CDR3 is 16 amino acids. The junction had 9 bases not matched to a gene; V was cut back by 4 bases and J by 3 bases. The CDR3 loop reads CASSPGQDTANEKLFF. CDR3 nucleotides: TGTGCCAGCAGCCCCGGACAGGACACGGCTAATGAAAAACTGTTTTTT.

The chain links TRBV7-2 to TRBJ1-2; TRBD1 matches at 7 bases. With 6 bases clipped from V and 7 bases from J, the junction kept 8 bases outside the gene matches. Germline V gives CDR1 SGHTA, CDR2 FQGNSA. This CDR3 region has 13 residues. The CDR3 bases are TGTACCAGCAGACCCACAGGGGTAGGTGGCTACACCTTC. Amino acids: CTSRPTGVGGYTF. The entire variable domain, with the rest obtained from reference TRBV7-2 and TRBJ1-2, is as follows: GAGVSQSPSNKVTEKGKDVELRCDPISGHTALYWYRQSLGQGLEFLIYFQGNSAPDKSGLPSDRFSAERTGGSVSTLTIQRTQQEDSAVYLCTSRPTGVGGYTFGSGTRLTVV.

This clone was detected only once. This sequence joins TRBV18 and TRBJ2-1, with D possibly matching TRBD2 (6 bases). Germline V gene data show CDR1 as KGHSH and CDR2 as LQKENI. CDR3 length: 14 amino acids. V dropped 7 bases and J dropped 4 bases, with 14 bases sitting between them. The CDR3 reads CASYKRGEYNEQFF. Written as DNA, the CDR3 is TGTGCCAGCTACAAACGCGGGGAATACAATGAGCAGTTCTTC.

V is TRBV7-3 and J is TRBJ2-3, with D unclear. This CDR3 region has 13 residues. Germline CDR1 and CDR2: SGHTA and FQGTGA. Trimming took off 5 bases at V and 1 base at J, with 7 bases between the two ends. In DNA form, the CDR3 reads TGTGCCAGCAGCCCCCCCGGCACAGATACGCAGTATTTT. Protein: CASSPPGTDTQYF.

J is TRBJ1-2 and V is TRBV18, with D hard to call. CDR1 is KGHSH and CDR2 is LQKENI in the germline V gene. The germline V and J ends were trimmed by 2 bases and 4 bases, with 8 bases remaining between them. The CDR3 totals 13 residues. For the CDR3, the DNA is TGTGCCAGCTCACCAAGAGAATCCTATGGCTACACCTTC. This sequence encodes CASSPRESYGYTF.

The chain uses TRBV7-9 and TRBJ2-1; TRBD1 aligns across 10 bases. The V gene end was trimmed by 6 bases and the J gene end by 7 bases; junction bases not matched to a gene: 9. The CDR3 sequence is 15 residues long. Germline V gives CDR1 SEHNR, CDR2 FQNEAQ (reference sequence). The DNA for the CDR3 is TGTGCCAGCAGGCCTCGGCGGGGACAGGGGAATGAGCAGTTCTTC. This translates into CASRPRRGQGNEQFF.

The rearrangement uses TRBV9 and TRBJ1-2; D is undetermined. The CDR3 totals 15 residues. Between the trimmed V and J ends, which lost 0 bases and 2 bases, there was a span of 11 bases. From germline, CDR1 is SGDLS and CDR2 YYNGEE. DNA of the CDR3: TGTGCCAGCAGCGTAGAGCCCTCCCCCAACTATGGCTACACCTTC. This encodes CASSVEPSPNYGYTF.

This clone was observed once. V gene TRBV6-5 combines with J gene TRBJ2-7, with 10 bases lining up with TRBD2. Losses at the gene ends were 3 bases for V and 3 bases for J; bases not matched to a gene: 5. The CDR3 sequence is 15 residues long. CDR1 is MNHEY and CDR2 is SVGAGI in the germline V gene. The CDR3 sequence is CASSYSTSGIYEQYF. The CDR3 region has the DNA TGTGCCAGCAGTTATTCCACTAGCGGGATCTACGAGCAGTACTTC.

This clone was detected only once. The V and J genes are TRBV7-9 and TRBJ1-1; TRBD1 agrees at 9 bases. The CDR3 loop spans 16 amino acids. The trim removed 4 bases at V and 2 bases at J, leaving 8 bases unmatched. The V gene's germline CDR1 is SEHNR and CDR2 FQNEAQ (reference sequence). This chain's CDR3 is CASSSRGQGSNTEAFF. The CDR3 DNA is TGTGCCAGCAGCTCACGCGGACAGGGGTCAAACACTGAAGCTTTCTTT.

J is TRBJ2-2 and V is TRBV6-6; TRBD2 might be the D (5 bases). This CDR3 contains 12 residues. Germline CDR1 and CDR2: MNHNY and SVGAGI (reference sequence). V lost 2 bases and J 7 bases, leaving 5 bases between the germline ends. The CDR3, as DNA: TGTGCCAGCAGTTACGGAGGCGGGGAGCTGTTTTTT. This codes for CASSYGGGELFF.

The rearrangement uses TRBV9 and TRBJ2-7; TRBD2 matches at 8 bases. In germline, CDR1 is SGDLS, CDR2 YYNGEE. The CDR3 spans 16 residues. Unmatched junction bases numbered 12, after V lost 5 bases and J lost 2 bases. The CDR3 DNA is TGTGCCAGCAGTCGCCTCAGCGGGAGTCGCCCCTACGAGCAGTACTTC. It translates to CASSRLSGSRPYEQYF.

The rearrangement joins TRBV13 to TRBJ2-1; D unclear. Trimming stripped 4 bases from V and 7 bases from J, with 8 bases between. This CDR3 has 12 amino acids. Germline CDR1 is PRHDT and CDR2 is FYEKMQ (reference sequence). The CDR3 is CASSSRRNEQFF. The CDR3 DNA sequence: TGTGCCAGCAGCTCTCGGAGAAATGAGCAGTTCTTC.

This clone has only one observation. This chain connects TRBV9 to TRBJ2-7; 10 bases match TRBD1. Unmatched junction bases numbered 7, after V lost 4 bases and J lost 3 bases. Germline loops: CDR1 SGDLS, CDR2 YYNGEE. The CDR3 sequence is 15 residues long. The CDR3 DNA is TGTGCCAGCAGCCCCCACGGACAGGGGGGCTACGAGCAGTACTTC. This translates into CASSPHGQGGYEQYF.

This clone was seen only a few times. The chain's CDR3 is CASRGDGLATNEKLFF. The DNA for the CDR3 is TGTGCCAGCAGGGGAGACGGACTTGCAACTAATGAAAAACTGTTTTTT. The J gene is TRBJ1-4, the V gene TRBV28; no clear D gene. Germline CDR1 is MDHEN and CDR2 is SYDVKM. V was trimmed by 6 bases and J by 0 bases, leaving 14 bases between them. This CDR3 comprises 16 residues.

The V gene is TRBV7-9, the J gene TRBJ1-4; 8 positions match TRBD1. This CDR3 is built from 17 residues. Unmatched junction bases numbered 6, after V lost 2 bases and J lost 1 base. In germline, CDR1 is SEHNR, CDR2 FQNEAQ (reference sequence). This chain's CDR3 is CASSLSGTGGTNEKLFF. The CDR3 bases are TGTGCCAGCAGCTTATCCGGGACAGGAGGAACTAATGAAAAACTGTTTTTT.